The 11 T cell receptor beta chains reported below all come from one sample, sequenced in a study of chemoradiotherapy in HPV16-positive cancers. Clones were sequenced by immunoSEQ multiplex PCR, and TCRdb holds only the in-frame ones, with some missing. The sample yields 25,000 to 40,000 clones, roughly nine tenths seen once. This specimen was blood, taken from a patient who underwent chemoradiotherapy. These receptors were collected from a human donor with HPV-associated anogenital cancer.

Only a few counts were recorded for this clone. The V call is TRBV28, the J call TRBJ2-7; 10 bases agree with TRBD1. Germline CDR1 and CDR2: MDHEN and SYDVKM. CDR3 length: 15 amino acids. The V segment lost 7 bases and the J segment 2 bases; nucleotides outside the gene matches: 8. The chain's CDR3 is CASTLPGTGAYEQYF. The CDR3 DNA reads as TGTGCCAGCACCCTTCCCGGGACAGGGGCCTACGAGCAGTACTTC.

The chain carries TRBV7-2 and TRBJ1-3; no definite D call. Germline CDR1 and CDR2: SGHTA and FQGNSA. Between the trimmed V and J ends, which lost 2 bases and 0 bases, there was a span of 2 bases. CDR3 length: 13 amino acids. The CDR3 DNA follows: TGTGCCAGCAGCTTACTCTCTGGAAACACCATATATTTT. This gives the protein CASSLLSGNTIYF.

The gene calls are TRBV5-6 and TRBJ2-3; D may be TRBD1 (5 bases). Trimming stripped 5 bases from V and 2 bases from J, with 12 bases between. This CDR3 is 14 amino acids long. The germline CDR1 and CDR2 sequences are SGHDT and YYEEEE. CDR3 sequence reads: CASSFDRPTDTQYF. The CDR3, as DNA: TGTGCCAGCAGTTTTGACAGACCCACAGATACGCAGTATTTT.

The J gene is TRBJ1-2, the V gene TRBV5-1; TRBD1 matches 7 bases. CDR3 length equals 14 residues. V dropped 2 bases and J dropped 3; count of bases not matched to a gene: 4. Per the germline V gene, CDR1 is SGHRS and CDR2 is YFSETQ. The CDR3 sequence: CASSLSGGDYGYTF. The CDR3, as DNA: TGCGCCAGCAGCTTATCAGGGGGTGACTATGGCTACACCTTC. Supplemented by reference TRBV5-1 and TRBJ1-2, the full variable domain reads KAGVTQTPRYLIKTRGQQVTLSCSPISGHRSVSWYQQTPGQGLQFLFEYFSETQRNKGNFPGRFSGRQFSNSRSEMNVSTLELGDSALYLCASSLSGGDYGYTFGSGTRLTVV.

The chain uses TRBV11-2 and TRBJ1-4, with D unresolved. Germline V gene lookup returns CDR1 SGHAT and CDR2 FQNNGV. The CDR3 has 13 amino acids. V dropped 5 bases and J dropped 5 bases, with 9 bases sitting between them. CDR3 coding DNA: TGTGCCAGCAGCCGGACCGCCAATGAAAAACTGTTTTTT. It specifies CASSRTANEKLFF.

The V gene is TRBV7-8, the J gene TRBJ1-2; no clear D. CDR1 SGHVS and CDR2 FQNEAQ come from the germline V gene. There are 11 residues in the CDR3. V lost 3 bases, J lost 5 bases, and 4 bases lay in between. CDR3 DNA sequence: TGTGCCAGCAGCTTTGGATATGGCTACACCTTC. It yields the protein CASSFGYGYTF.

V gene TRBV4-3 combines with J gene TRBJ2-3; 7 bases are shared with TRBD2. Trimming at V came to 2 bases and at J to 1 base, leaving 9 bases not matched to a gene. Germline CDR1 reads LGHNA; CDR2 reads YSLEER. The CDR3 is 17 amino acids. CDR3 loop: CASSQSRLARGTDTQYF. The CDR3 coding sequence is TGCGCCAGCAGCCAATCCAGACTAGCCCGGGGCACAGATACGCAGTATTTT.

The chain has TRBV7-8 and TRBJ1-2; 7 bases match TRBD1. J was trimmed by 4 bases and V by 5 bases; bases with no gene match: 7. The CDR3 has 14 residues. Germline lookup yields CDR1 SGHVS and CDR2 FQNEAQ. CDR3 nucleotide sequence: TGTGCCAGCAGCGAGTACCGGGACAGCTATGGCTACACCTTC. Protein product: CASSEYRDSYGYTF.

The chain recombines TRBV6-6 with TRBJ1-3; D is unclear. Germline V gives CDR1 MNHNY, CDR2 SVGAGI (reference sequence). Trimming removed 0 bases from V and 3 bases from J, with 9 bases in between. This CDR3 comprises 15 residues. CDR3 nucleotides: TGTGCCAGCAGTTACTCCCCGGGTGGTGGAAACACCATATATTTT. Protein sequence: CASSYSPGGGNTIYF.

This sequence joins TRBV6-5 and TRBJ1-5; unclear D gene. Trimming took 8 bases from V and 6 from J, leaving 8 bases between them. The CDR3 has 11 residues. CDR1 and CDR2 (germline): MNHEY, SVGAGI. The chain's CDR3 is CASGAGQPQHF. The CDR3 region has the DNA TGTGCCAGCGGAGCGGGTCAGCCCCAGCATTTT.

This clone was recorded once. This chain joins TRBV7-2 and TRBJ1-2; tentatively, D is TRBD1 (6 bases). Germline CDR1 is SGHTA and CDR2 is FQGNSA. V shed 5 bases and J shed 1 base, with 8 bases lying between them. The CDR3 is made up of 13 amino acids. The CDR3 spells CASSPDSNYGYTF. In nucleotides, the CDR3 is TGTGCCAGCAGCCCGGACAGTAACTATGGCTACACCTTC.